This entry describes one T cell receptor (beta chain). The sample is drawn from a study of STAT5B mutations in CD4+ large granular lymphocyte leukemia. Germline values: CDR1 DFQATT, CDR2 SNEGSKA (reference sequence). Trimming took 6 bases from V and 12 from J, leaving 17 bases between them. There are 11 residues in the CDR3. The data were produced by immunoSEQ multiplex PCR, yet TCRdb's version contains in-frame clones alone and is incomplete. Of fewer than 25,000 clones listed, around 81% are singletons. The sequenced sample was CD4+ T cells from blood buffy coats. This receptor was taken from a human donor in good health. The chain joins TRBV20-1 to TRBJ1-2; D remains ambiguous. CDR3 DNA: TGCAGTGCCCTACGCCGGGCGGCCGACACCTTC. Protein product: CSALRRAADTF.